Sequencing of this T cell receptor (beta chain) was carried out in a study of blood T cell repertoires in COVID-19 (dated by TCRdb to the early 2020s). Some background on the complete study: Collaborator samples came from the United States, Italy and Spain and covered acute and convalescent phases of COVID-19. Samples were obtained from the ongoing ImmuneRACE study (first 160 participants) and from about 1,300 subjects provided by 6 global collaborators. Subjects who had been exposed to COVID-19, were actively infected with it, or had recovered from it provided the deeply sampled blood TCRbeta repertoires that made up the dataset. Where available, HLA class I and class II types were taken from metadata supplied by the sample provider and were not determined by assay-based typing. Nearly every sample came with metadata listing a de-identified subject ID, COVID-19 status, age in years and sex. The prospective study material was composed of cDNA or gDNA derived from T cells, B-cell-depleted T cells, or PBMCs. The repertoires were released in a freely available public database intended as a resource for research on the immune response to SARS-CoV-2.

Overall study outcomes, separate from this receptor: How much clinical and demographic metadata was included differed by source and by participant, and the metadata was provided uncurated.

CDR1 and CDR2 are drawn from the germline V gene: SGHTA, FQGNSA. The CDR3 spans 15 residues, from the cysteine through the phenylalanine. Of all the DNA, just the CDR3 is kept, 45 bases in frame from base 1. Relative to germline, V is 1 base shorter and J is 5 bases shorter, with 14 bases between their ends. The immunoSEQ Assay, a bias-controlled multiplex PCR, was used to amplify TCRbeta CDR3 regions from genomic DNA. Regarding the original processing steps: Nucleated cell counts per sample were estimated from amplification of reference gene primers within the assay. To quantify the absolute abundance of each unique TCRbeta CDR3 rearrangement, sequence reads were collapsed and filtered. For each sample, productive Simpson clonality was calculated as the square root of Simpson's diversity index over productive rearrangements. Sourced from immuneACCESS, this table was stored by TCRdb with only in-frame sequences that have V and J called. A share of the clones is absent; for the studies checked, an unresolved V gene accounts for under half, and the remainder has no known explanation. D and trimming come from the DNA, and the V and J calls and clone size come from that table. The sample table holds approximately 93,000 clones, of which about 77% were seen once. The ten largest clones add up to roughly 9.8% of the sample.

Whole blood was collected in K2EDTA tubes by collaborating institutions according to the institutions' own protocols. For TCRbeta analysis, collaborators shipped samples as frozen whole blood, isolated PBMCs, or DNA extracted from either of those sample types. Notes on this clone: Its antigen remains unidentified. No quality values exist for individual bases; no much larger clone is one base distant.

The TCR sequence derives from a woman of 80 years or more with acute or convalescent COVID-19. The sequence links TRBV7-2 to TRBJ1-1; no D gene can be assigned with confidence. Sequences were obtained from peripheral blood. The DNA reads as follows: TGTGCCAGCAGCTTAGTTGCAAGCCGAACGACTGAAGCTTTCTTT. It translates as CASSLVASRTTEAFF. The full variable domain, completed from the reference TRBV7-2 and TRBJ1-1 proteins outside the CDR3, reads GAGVSQSPSNKVTEKGKDVELRCDPISGHTALYWYRQSLGQGLEFLIYFQGNSAPDKSGLPSDRFSAERTGGSVSTLTIQRTQQEDSAVYLCASSLVASRTTEAFFGQGTRLTVV.